These 13 T cell receptor beta chains were sequenced from one sample in a study of response to subunit inactivated influenza vaccine. TCRdb re-analysed the RT-PCR reads in MiXCR, keeping a single row per CDR3 protein. The sample yields some 520,000 distinct CDR3 sequences, about 17% seen once. The sample consisted of CD4+ T cells sorted from PBMCs, taken less than 25 months after vaccination. These receptors were obtained from a man in his fifties or sixties who received an inactivated influenza vaccine.

This clonotype appeared a few times. The CDR3 DNA reads as TGCAGTGCTAGAGTAGCGGGGGTACCCGATACGCAGTATTTT. Translating gives CSARVAGVPDTQYF. The gene calls are TRBV20-1 and TRBJ2-3, with 9 bases that match TRBD2. The V gene's germline CDR1 is DFQATT and CDR2 SNEGSKA (reference sequence). This CDR3 spans 14 amino acids. The junction had 5 bases not matched to a gene; V was cut back by 1 base and J by 6 bases.

V and J are TRBV5-6 and TRBJ1-1; a weak D match, TRBD1 (6 bases). Germline assignment: CDR1 SGHDT and CDR2 YYEEEE. This CDR3 region has 12 residues. The V and J ends lost 3 bases and 9 bases respectively, with 12 bases between them. The CDR3: CASSWDKGKAFF. The CDR3 region has the DNA TGTGCCAGCAGCTGGGACAAGGGGAAAGCTTTCTTT.

This clonotype was seen only a few times. CDR3 in amino acids: CASSFRDSYTEAFF. CDR3 in DNA: TGTGCCAGCAGCTTCCGGGACAGTTACACTGAAGCTTTCTTT. V usage is TRBV5-5 and J usage is TRBJ1-1; 7 bases line up with TRBD1. CDR3 length: 14 residues. The germline gives CDR1 SGHKS, CDR2 YYEKEE (reference sequence). V shed 2 bases and J 3 bases; nucleotides not matched to a gene: 4.

This chain links TRBV20-1 with TRBJ2-2; D not resolved. This CDR3 is 15 amino acids long. Trimming removed 0 bases at V and 0 bases at J, with 8 bases between. Germline CDR1 is DFQATT and CDR2 is SNEGSKA (reference sequence). CDR3 amino acids: CSARDGRTNTGELFF. In DNA, the CDR3 is TGCAGTGCTAGAGACGGACGGACGAACACCGGGGAGCTGTTTTTT.

This clonotype was detected ten times or more. This chain connects TRBV12-3 or TRBV12-4 to TRBJ1-5; D not resolved. V was pared by 6 bases and J by 4 bases, with 10 bases between. The CDR3 loop spans 13 amino acids. The chain's CDR3 is CASSPGFNQPQHF. CDR3 nucleotides: TGTGCCAGCAGCCCGGGGTTTAATCAGCCCCAGCATTTT.

This chain connects TRBV12-3 or TRBV12-4 to TRBJ2-7; no reliable D call. This CDR3 is 14 amino acids long. Trimming removed 3 bases from V and 0 bases from J, with 9 bases in between. The CDR3 region is CASSFLGSSYEQYF. DNA of the CDR3: TGTGCCAGCAGTTTTTTGGGTAGCTCCTACGAGCAGTACTTC.

This clonotype was recorded at least ten times. The CDR3 is CASSTDRGWGGYTF. The CDR3 DNA reads as TGCGCCAGCAGCACGGACAGGGGCTGGGGTGGCTACACCTTC. The chain carries TRBV5-1 and TRBJ1-2; 9 bases are shared with TRBD1. From germline, CDR1 is SGHRS and CDR2 YFSETQ. CDR3 length: 14 residues. Losses at the gene ends were 4 bases for V and 7 bases for J; bases not matched to a gene: 8.

This clonotype was picked up a small number of times. The chain links TRBV15 to TRBJ2-3; no firm D call. This CDR3 has 12 amino acids. The V gene lost 3 bases and the J gene lost 3 bases, with 4 bases spanning the gap. The germline gives CDR1 LNHNV, CDR2 YYDKDF (reference sequence). The CDR3 sequence: CATSSRTDTQYF. The DNA of the CDR3 is TGTGCCACCAGCAGCCGTACAGATACGCAGTATTTT.

This chain joins TRBV27 and TRBJ2-1; the D is unclear. Trimming stripped 4 bases from V and 0 bases from J, with 13 bases between. The CDR3 runs to 16 residues. Germline assignment: CDR1 MNHEY and CDR2 SMNVEV (reference sequence). CDR3 sequence: CASSSGLVGSYNEQFF. The CDR3 nucleotides are TGTGCCAGCAGTTCCGGTTTGGTCGGCTCCTACAATGAGCAGTTCTTC.

The chain uses TRBV12-3 or TRBV12-4 and TRBJ1-2; tentatively, D is TRBD1 (6 bases). The germline V and J ends were trimmed by 4 bases and 8 bases, with 17 bases remaining between them. There are 14 residues in the CDR3. CDR3: CASSSGTLDRGYTF. The CDR3 nucleotides are TGTGCCAGCAGTTCCGGGACATTGGATCGGGGCTACACCTTC.

The chain joins TRBV3-1 to TRBJ2-2, with D maybe TRBD1 (5 bases). Germline loops: CDR1 LGHDT, CDR2 YNNKEL (reference sequence). V was pared by 6 bases and J by 1 base, with 15 bases between. CDR3 size: 16 residues. CDR3 residues: CASSQNPGMNTGELFF. Here the CDR3 DNA reads TGTGCCAGCAGTCAGAACCCAGGGATGAACACCGGGGAGCTGTTTTTT. Combining the CDR3 with reference TRBV3-1 and TRBJ2-2 gives the whole variable domain DTAVSQTPKYLVTQMGNDKSIKCEQNLGHDTMYWYKQDSKKFLKIMFSYNNKELIINETVPNRFSPKSPDKAHLNLHINSLELGDSAVYFCASSQNPGMNTGELFFGEGSRLTVL.

The sample holds a few counts of this clonotype. This CDR3 reads CASSTTSTDTQYF. CDR3 coding DNA: TGTGCCAGCAGCACCACTAGCACAGATACGCAGTATTTT. The rearrangement joins TRBV3-1 to TRBJ2-3; D not certain. The V gene's germline CDR1 is LGHDT and CDR2 YNNKEL (reference sequence). V lost 5 bases, J lost 0 bases, and 6 bases lay in between. This CDR3 contains 13 residues.

This clonotype has a handful of counts. This chain uses TRBV2 with TRBJ2-3; the match to TRBD2 covers 11 bases. The CDR3 extends over 15 amino acids. Germline V lookup: CDR1 SNHLY, CDR2 FYNNEI. With V trimmed by 5 bases and J by 2 bases, 3 bases remained unmatched. The CDR3 nucleotides are TGTGCCAGCAGTCCGACTAGCGGGACCACAGATACGCAGTATTTT. As protein: CASSPTSGTTDTQYF. The whole variable domain, filled in from reference TRBV2 and TRBJ2-3, reads EPEVTQTPSHQVTQMGQEVILRCVPISNHLYFYWYRQILGQKVEFLVSFYNNEISEKSEIFDDQFSVERPDGSNFTLKIRSTKLEDSAMYFCASSPTSGTTDTQYFGPGTRLTVL.